The 18 T cell receptor beta chains below were found in one sample sequenced in a study of metastatic and nonmetastatic thyroid tumors. TCRdb redid the clone calls on the PCR reads using MiXCR. The sample contains approximately 25,000 clones, 10% to 15% of which appear only once. The entire patient cohort was treatment-naive prior to thyroid surgery. The sequencing input was blood. All receptors derive from a female donor with papillary thyroid cancer or a benign thyroid nodule (not recorded which). Some clones in this sample may be carry-over from other donors' samples.

This clone appeared many times. Given a much more abundant clone one base away, this may be a read error. Within the sample, other DNA sequences also encode this same CDR3. The chain joins TRBV15 to TRBJ2-2; possibly TRBD1 or TRBD2 for D (5 bases each). Germline assignment: CDR1 LNHNV and CDR2 YYDKDF (reference sequence). This CDR3 comprises 14 residues. In nucleotides, the CDR3 is TGTGCCACCAGCGGGGCCCCGAGGACCGGGGAGCTGTTTTTC. This translates into CATSGAPRTGELFF.

At least ten counts were recorded for this clone. The chain recombines TRBV18 with TRBJ1-1, with D possibly being TRBD1 (6 bases). Trimming removed 3 bases at V and 1 base at J, with 9 bases between. The CDR3 sequence is 14 residues long. Germline V lookup: CDR1 KGHSH, CDR2 LQKENI. In DNA form, the CDR3 reads TGTGCCAGCTCACCCTGGGGGCGGAACACTGAAGCTTTCTTT. Its protein is CASSPWGRNTEAFF.

In regard to this clone: The junction differs from germline at one of its ends, possibly a read error. The chain is built from TRBV3-1 and TRBJ1-6, with D unclear. Germline-derived CDR1 and CDR2 are LGHDT and YNNKEL (reference sequence). There are 17 residues in the CDR3. The CDR3 loop is CASSQGALNAHNSPLNF. In DNA form, the CDR3 reads TGTGCCAGCAGCCAAGGAGCCCTAAACGCACATAATTCACCCCTCAACTTT.

This clone was seen ten or more times. The chain carries TRBV6-2 or TRBV6-3 and TRBJ2-7; possibly TRBD2 for D (6 bases). CDR3 length equals 15 residues. The germline V gene has CDR1 MNHEY and CDR2 SVGEGT. The V end was cut by 6 bases, the J end by 1 base, with 16 bases between. The CDR3 here is CASSSTLARSYEQYF. CDR3 DNA: TGTGCCAGCAGCTCTACCCTAGCGAGATCCTACGAGCAGTACTTC.

There are many counts of this clone. V and J are TRBV6-5 and TRBJ1-4, with 9 bases identical to TRBD1. J was trimmed by 6 bases and V by 0 bases; bases with no gene match: 8. CDR3 length: 17 amino acids. Germline V gene lookup returns CDR1 MNHEY and CDR2 SVGAGI. Here the CDR3 reads CASSYSNLGDRDEKLFF. The CDR3 region has the DNA TGTGCCAGCAGTTACTCGAACCTAGGGGACAGGGATGAAAAACTGTTTTTT.

This clone was seen only a few times. The V and J genes are TRBV6-2 or TRBV6-3 and TRBJ2-3; maybe TRBD1 (5 bases). Germline loops: CDR1 MNHEY, CDR2 SVGEGT. The CDR3 contains 16 residues. Trimming removed 5 bases at V and 4 bases at J, with 19 bases between. CDR3 nucleotides: TGTGCCAGCAGTCCTCCAACATGGGGCTTCGCAGATACGCAGTATTTT. Amino acids: CASSPPTWGFADTQYF.

This clone was seen ten or more times. A read error is possible here, since a much larger clone lies one base away. The chain couples TRBV6-5 to TRBJ1-2; a weak D match, TRBD1 (5 bases). Germline lookup yields CDR1 MNHEY and CDR2 SVGAGI. Trimming removed 4 bases at V and 4 bases at J, with 25 bases between. The CDR3 sequence is 18 residues long. In nucleotides, the CDR3 is TGTGCCAGCAGTTCGCTCCGGGACGGGAGTCAACACCTCTATGGCTACACCTTC. It codes for CASSSLRDGSQHLYGYTF.

This clone was recorded many times. This chain uses TRBV4-1 with TRBJ2-1; either TRBD1 or TRBD2 may supply D (7 bases each). Deletions cut 4 bases from V and 0 bases from J, with 16 bases between. This CDR3 region has 17 residues. Germline-derived CDR1 and CDR2 are MGHRA and YSYEKL. CDR3 bases: TGCGCCAGCAGCCCAGGGGGGGGGGCGAGCTCCTACAATGAGCAGTTCTTC. Its protein product is CASSPGGGASSYNEQFF.

This clone occurred many times. This chain uses TRBV7-2 with TRBJ2-3; D is possibly TRBD2 (5 bases). Trimming shortened V by 2 bases and J by 2 bases, and 14 bases separated the two germline ends. Germline CDR1 SGHTA, CDR2 FQGNSA. The CDR3 consists of 16 residues. The CDR3 protein is CASSLFAGTSTDTQYF. CDR3 nucleotides: TGTGCCAGCAGCTTATTTGCGGGCACCTCCACAGATACGCAGTATTTT. The full variable domain, with the rest looked up from reference TRBV7-2 and TRBJ2-3, is GAGVSQSPSNKVTEKGKDVELRCDPISGHTALYWYRQSLGQGLEFLIYFQGNSAPDKSGLPSDRFSAERTGGSVSTLTIQRTQQEDSAVYLCASSLFAGTSTDTQYFGPGTRLTVL.

This clone has at least ten counts. The gene calls are TRBV7-9 and TRBJ1-4, with 8 bases lining up with TRBD1. The V gene end was trimmed by 5 bases and the J gene end by 5 bases; junction bases not matched to a gene: 4. Looked up from germline, CDR1 is SEHNR and CDR2 is FQNEAQ (reference sequence). The CDR3 is 14 residues long. The CDR3 spells CASSAGTGNEKLFF. The CDR3 coding sequence is TGTGCCAGCAGCGCCGGGACAGGAAATGAAAAACTGTTTTTT.

This clone came up many times. The genes are TRBV6-1 and TRBJ1-4; D unresolved. The CDR3 consists of 15 residues. The germline V and J ends were trimmed by 5 bases and 4 bases, with 14 bases remaining between them. Germline CDR1 reads MNHNS; CDR2 reads SASEGT. CDR3 sequence (DNA): TGTGCCAGCAGTCGGATTAGCCTACGTAATGAAAAACTGTTTTTT. Translating it yields CASSRISLRNEKLFF.

At least ten counts were recorded for this clone. V is TRBV5-4 and J is TRBJ1-2, with TRBD1 matching 10 bases. The CDR3 has 16 amino acids. Germline V gene lookup returns CDR1 SGHNT and CDR2 YYREEE (reference sequence). The V gene end was trimmed by 4 bases and the J gene end by 4 bases; junction bases not matched to a gene: 10. Here the CDR3 reads CASSAPGTGVRYGYTF. The CDR3 DNA reads as TGTGCCAGCAGCGCGCCCGGGACAGGGGTTCGCTATGGCTACACCTTC. Together with reference TRBV5-4 and TRBJ1-2, the CDR3 gives the full variable domain: ETGVTQSPTHLIKTRGQQVTLRCSSQSGHNTVSWYQQALGQGPQFIFQYYREEENGRGNFPPRFSGLQFPNYSSELNVNALELDDSALYLCASSAPGTGVRYGYTFGSGTRLTVV.

This clone came up once. J is TRBJ1-1 and V is TRBV11-1; 9 positions match TRBD1. The V gene end was trimmed by 5 bases and the J gene end by 7 bases; junction bases not matched to a gene: 14. The CDR3 is 16 residues long. Germline CDR1 is SGHAT and CDR2 is FQDESV (reference sequence). The CDR3, as DNA: TGTGCCAGCAGCGCATCCCCGGGACAGGGAGTCGGTGAAGCTTTCTTT. Translation gives CASSASPGQGVGEAFF.

The CDR3 nucleotides are TGTGCCAGCAGCTTGGGACAGGGGGACTATGGCTACACCTTC. Translated, it gives CASSLGQGDYGYTF. The V gene is TRBV5-6, the J gene TRBJ1-2; 9 bases agree with TRBD1. Germline V gene lookup returns CDR1 SGHDT and CDR2 YYEEEE. V lost 0 bases and J lost 3; bases outside the gene matches: 0. The CDR3 sequence is 14 residues long.

As regards this clone: Relative to the germline gene, one junction end is altered; a read error may explain this. The same CDR3 can be traced to other DNA sequences in this sample. This sequence joins TRBV27 and TRBJ2-3; D possibly corresponds to TRBD2 (7 bases). Germline V gene data show CDR1 as MNHEY and CDR2 as SMNVEV (reference sequence). The CDR3 has 16 amino acids. The CDR3 coding sequence is TGTGCCAGCAGTTCCCGACTAGCCGGGGGCACTGATACGCAGTATTTT. Its protein is CASSSRLAGGTDTQYF.

This clone has at least ten counts. This chain links TRBV20-1 with TRBJ2-7; a weak D match, TRBD2 (5 bases). CDR3 size: 15 residues. Germline V lookup: CDR1 DFQATT, CDR2 SNEGSKA (reference sequence). V was clipped by 0 bases and J by 4 bases, with 16 bases between them. The CDR3 region is CSARDHPEGSYEQYF. Here the CDR3 DNA reads TGCAGTGCTAGAGATCACCCAGAGGGAAGTTACGAGCAGTACTTC.

This clone has a count of ten or more. This chain links TRBV19 with TRBJ2-3, with D maybe TRBD2 (6 bases). CDR3 length: 17 residues. CDR1 and CDR2 from the germline V gene are LNHDA and SQIVND (reference sequence). Trimming pared 3 bases from V and 0 bases from J, leaving 16 bases between. The CDR3 DNA reads as TGTGCCAGTAGTATTCACGGGAGCGGTTCTAGCACAGATACGCAGTATTTT. Protein product: CASSIHGSGSSTDTQYF.

Details on this clone: It may be a read error: a sequence one base away is much more abundant. The same CDR3 is also encoded by other DNA sequences in this sample. This sequence joins TRBV18 and TRBJ1-1, with no clear D. The CDR3 contains 14 residues. Germline lookup yields CDR1 KGHSH and CDR2 LQKENI. V lost 3 bases and J 0 bases, leaving 8 bases between the germline ends. DNA for the CDR3: TGTGCCAGCTCACCTCTAGGTCTGAACACTGAAGCTTTCTTT. As protein: CASSPLGLNTEAFF.